The rows below give T cell receptor beta chains drawn from one sample of a study of blood T cell repertoires in COVID-19. The assay was immunoSEQ multiplex PCR, and TCRdb's table has in-frame clones only and misses some. The sample records a few hundred thousand clones, around 92% being singletons. Sequencing was done on a sample of PBMCs or T cells enriched from blood (not recorded which). The receptors here all came from a woman aged 30 to 39 who had recovered from COVID-19. Both conserved end residues are part of each CDR3. D genes are given only for firm matches. Some rows have no size entry. The others give once, few or many, or a class for an expanded clone.

>TRBD1|TRBV11-2|TRBJ2-7|NA
TGTGCCAGCAGCCATGGGACAGTGGCCTACGAGCAGTACTTC
CASSHGTVAYEQYF
>TRBD1|TRBV28|TRBJ1-5|NA
TGTGCCAGCAGTTTAGTTTTTAGGGGGCCACAGCCCCAGCATTTT
CASSLVFRGPQPQHF
>NA|TRBV5-8|TRBJ1-5|NA
TGTGCCAGCAGCTTGGGGCAGGAGGAGCCCCAGCATTTT
CASSLGQEEPQHF
>TRBD2|TRBV3-1/TRBV3-2|TRBJ2-7|NA
TGTGCCAGCAGCGGCGGACTAGCGGACTACGAGCAGTACTTC
CASSGGLADYEQYF
>NA|TRBV7-9|TRBJ2-3|NA
TGTGCCAGCAGCCCTCAGGACAGTTCAGATACGCAGTATTTT
CASSPQDSSDTQYF
>NA|TRBV27|TRBJ2-1|NA
TGTGCCAGCAGCCATAGCGGCGAGGGTATATATGAGCAGTTCTTC
CASSHSGEGIYEQFF
>NA|TRBV19|TRBJ1-5|NA
TGTGCCAGTAGTATACAGGGCGAGGGAGGACAGCCCCAGCATTTT
CASSIQGEGGQPQHF
>TRBD1|TRBV28|TRBJ2-7|NA
TGTGCCAGCACCGTACAGGGGAGAGAGCACGAGCAGTACTTC
CASTVQGREHEQYF
>NA|TRBV6-5|TRBJ1-2|few
TGTGCCAGCACCACTGCCCCTTCCGGGGGCTATGGCTACACCTTC
CASTTAPSGGYGYTF
>TRBD1|TRBV7-2|TRBJ1-5|NA
TGTGCCAGCAGCTTAAGGGCGGGACAGGGAACTAATCAGCCCCAGCATTTT
CASSLRAGQGTNQPQHF
>NA|TRBV5-8|TRBJ2-7|NA
TGTGCCAGCAGCTTTATAGGAGGACGGGGCTACGAGCAGTACTTC
CASSFIGGRGYEQYF
>TRBD1|TRBV7-2|TRBJ1-5|NA
TGTGCCAGCAGCTGGGGGACAGGCGGACAGCCCCAGCATTTT
CASSWGTGGQPQHF
>TRBD1|TRBV19|TRBJ2-7|NA
TGTGCCAGTAGTAGAACCGGGACAGGCCCCTACGAGCAGTACTTC
CASSRTGTGPYEQYF
>TRBD1|TRBV10-3|TRBJ2-1|NA
TGTGCCATCAGTGGCAGGGGGAGCAACAATGAGCAGTTCTTC
CAISGRGSNNEQFF
>NA|TRBV10-3|TRBJ1-2|NA
TGTGCCATCAGTGACCCGGAGGGGTATGGCTACACCTTC
CAISDPEGYGYTF
>TRBD1|TRBV6-5|TRBJ1-2|NA
TGTGCCAGCACGACAGGGCTTGGCTACACCTTC
CASTTGLGYTF
>TRBD1|TRBV5-1|TRBJ2-5|NA
TGCGCCACCTCCTCCCGCGGACAGGGGTTGGAGACCCAGTACTTC
CATSSRGQGLETQYF
>NA|TRBV21-1|TRBJ1-1|NA
TGTGCCAGCAGCCCCCCCACAGGGGACACTGAAGCTTTCTTT
CASSPPTGDTEAFF
>NA|TRBV28|TRBJ1-2|once
TGTGCCAGCAGTTTGTGGAGCGGCGTCGGCGGAAGTGGCTACACCTTC
CASSLWSGVGGSGYTF
>TRBD1|TRBV6-5|TRBJ1-5|NA
TGTGCCAGCAGTTACTCAGCGGACAGGCGAAATCAGCCCCAGCATTTT
CASSYSADRRNQPQHF
>NA|TRBV20-1|TRBJ2-2|once
TGCAGTGCTATTAGAGCCGGGGAGCTGTTTTTT
CSAIRAGELFF
>NA|TRBV11-2|TRBJ2-7|NA
TGTGCCAGCAGTGCCATGGGGCCAAACTACGAGCAGTACTTC
CASSAMGPNYEQYF
>NA|TRBV4-3|TRBJ2-7|NA
TGCGCCAGCAGCCAAGATCTCGGCGAGCAGTACTTC
CASSQDLGEQYF
>NA|TRBV27|TRBJ1-6|NA
TGTGCCAGCAGTTTATGGGGGGAATCACCCCTCCACTTT
CASSLWGESPLHF
>TRBD1|TRBV28|TRBJ1-1|NA
TGTGCCAGCAGCGTAACTTCAGGGGGCGGCACTGAAGCTTTCTTT
CASSVTSGGGTEAFF
>TRBD1|TRBV5-1|TRBJ1-4|NA
TGCGCCAGCAGTCTGGGGACAGGGTTGATGAAACTGTTTTTT
CASSLGTGLMKLFF
>NA|TRBV4-1|TRBJ1-2|once
TGCGCCAGCAGCCAAATTCTAGGTCAGGGCCTCGGCTACACCTTC
CASSQILGQGLGYTF
>NA|TRBV7-2|TRBJ1-5|NA
TGTGCCAGCAGCTTAGCTGGGCAATTCGGTCAGCCCCAGCATTTT
CASSLAGQFGQPQHF
>TRBD1|TRBV18|TRBJ1-4|NA
TGTGCCAGCTCACCACCCGGGACAGGGACAACTAATGAAAAACTGTTTTTT
CASSPPGTGTTNEKLFF
>NA|TRBV15|TRBJ1-2|NA
TGTGCCACCAGCACCAGGGTTAACTATGGCTACACCTTC
CATSTRVNYGYTF
>TRBD1|TRBV6-2/TRBV6-3|TRBJ1-2|NA
TGTGCCAGCAGTTATCGACGGGACAGGGTTATCGATGGCTACACCTTC
CASSYRRDRVIDGYTF
>NA|TRBV14|TRBJ1-5|few
TGTGCCAGCAGCATCACAGGGTCCGATCAGCCCCAGCATTTT
CASSITGSDQPQHF